This entry describes one T cell receptor beta chain. Authors' methods: Reference gene primer amplification yielded estimated nucleated cell counts. This table comes from immunoSEQ multiplex PCR, and its TCRdb copy is limited to in-frame clones, with some not included. Clonal size and the V and J genes are those of that table, whereas D and trimming came from the DNA. This sample carries 210,000 or so clones, 75% to 85% of them seen once, and the ten largest clones take 6.5% to 9%. Trimming removed 7 bases at V and 4 bases at J, with 17 bases between. The germline CDR1 and CDR2 sequences are SGHRS and YFSETQ. The CDR3 is 14 residues long. The sample comes from a study of blood T cell repertoires in COVID-19. Turning to the study itself: T cells, B-cell-depleted T cells, or PBMCs provided the cDNA or gDNA that served as material.

Participants reported their clinical history, and cohort assignment relied on those reports. This chain uses TRBV5-1 with TRBJ1-1, with D perhaps TRBD1 (6 bases). The receptor was isolated from a middle-aged woman with acute COVID-19. Sequenced: PBMCs or T cells enriched from blood (not recorded which). CDR3 sequence reads: CASSTEGGLTEAFF. As DNA, the CDR3 is TGCGCCAGCTCCACAGAGGGGGGGCTCACTGAAGCTTTCTTT.